This is a list of T cell receptor beta chains from one sample in a study of shared clonotypes between healthy human individuals. Libraries were prepared by immunoSEQ multiplex PCR; TCRdb keeps only in-frame clonotypes and omits some of them. The sample lists some 2,000,000 clones, around 95% occurring once. Sequenced material: naive CD4+ T cells sorted from blood. These receptors came from a man aged 18 to 30 in good health. Both conserved end residues are part of each CDR3. The D gene is left open where the match is weak. Expanded clones are given a class, and other clones once, few, many or no size at all.

d_call | j_call | clone_size | v_call | cdr3_nt | cdr3_aa
TRBD1 | TRBJ1-2 | . | TRBV13 | TGTGCCAGCAGCCGCGGACAGGGAATGGGCTATGGCTACACCTTC | CASSRGQGMGYGYTF
. | TRBJ2-1 | . | TRBV5-1 | TGCGCCAGCAGCTTGGTTGGGGGCTCCTACAATGAGCAGTTCTTC | CASSLVGGSYNEQFF
TRBD2 | TRBJ2-3 | . | TRBV10-3 | TGTGCCATCAGTGAGACGGTTCGGGTTACTAGCGCAGATACGCAGTATTTT | CAISETVRVTSADTQYF
TRBD2 | TRBJ2-7 | . | TRBV19 | TGTGCCAGTAGTATCGTTCCGACTAGCGGGAACTACGAGCAGTACTTC | CASSIVPTSGNYEQYF
TRBD2 | TRBJ2-7 | . | TRBV6-1 | TGTGCCAGCAGTGACCGGGGGGGGCGATACGAGCAGTACTTC | CASSDRGGRYEQYF
TRBD2 | TRBJ2-5 | . | TRBV2 | TGTGCCAGCAGTGGGGGGGGCCAAGAGACCCAGTACTTC | CASSGGGQETQYF
. | TRBJ1-3 | . | TRBV7-7 | TGTGCTAGCAGCTTATTCTCTGGAAACACCATATATTTT | CASSLFSGNTIYF
TRBD1 | TRBJ2-5 | . | TRBV11-1 | TGTGCCAGCAGCTCGTCCCCAGGGGGCAGGGAGACCCAGTACTTC | CASSSSPGGRETQYF
TRBD1 | TRBJ2-3 | . | TRBV25-1 | TGTGCCAGCAGTGAGTCTCTTGGGACAGGGCGAGATACGCAGTATTTT | CASSESLGTGRDTQYF
. | TRBJ2-7 | . | TRBV15 | TGTGCCACCAGCAGAGTCCCCTACGAGCAGTACTTC | CATSRVPYEQYF
. | TRBJ1-4 | . | TRBV19 | TGTGCCAGTAGCCTCCGGGGGGATACAACTAATGAAAAACTGTTTTTT | CASSLRGDTTNEKLFF
TRBD1 | TRBJ1-1 | once | TRBV5-1 | TGCGCCAGCAGCGACAGGGCGGACACTGAAGCTTTCTTT | CASSDRADTEAFF
TRBD1 | TRBJ2-5 | . | TRBV7-7 | TGTGCTAGCAGCTCGCAGGGGGCAGGGGAGACCCAGTACTTC | CASSSQGAGETQYF
. | TRBJ2-2 | . | TRBV9 | TGTGCCAGCAGCGTAGGTCGCCTCCTCTCGGACACCGGGGAGCTGTTTTTT | CASSVGRLLSDTGELFF
. | TRBJ1-6 | . | TRBV7-9 | TGTGCCAGCAGCGCCCCAAATTCACCCCTCCACTTT | CASSAPNSPLHF
. | TRBJ1-6 | . | TRBV19 | TGTGCCAGTAGTATCCCGGGCCTTTATAATTCACCCCTCCACTTT | CASSIPGLYNSPLHF
. | TRBJ1-4 | . | TRBV18 | TGTGCCAGCTCACTTCTCCGGGACACTAGGGAGAAACTGTTTTTT | CASSLLRDTREKLFF
. | TRBJ2-1 | . | TRBV7-3 | TGTGCCAGCAGCTTCCAAGGGAAGCCGCGGCCGGGGGGCTACCTTAATGAGCAGTTCTTC | CASSFQGKPRPGGYLNEQFF
. | TRBJ1-6 | . | TRBV6-6 | TGTGCCAGCACCGAAGGGCAGGGGAATTCACCCCTCCACTTT | CASTEGQGNSPLHF
. | TRBJ2-4 | . | TRBV15 | TGTGCCACCAGCAGCTCATTCATAGCCAAAAACATTCAGTACTTC | CATSSSFIAKNIQYF
. | TRBJ1-2 | . | TRBV2 | TGTGCCAGCAGTGACGACAGCTATGGCTACACCTTC | CASSDDSYGYTF
. | TRBJ1-3 | . | TRBV10-3 | TGTGCCATCACAGGTGGAAACACCATATATTTT | CAITGGNTIYF
TRBD1 | TRBJ1-4 | . | TRBV6-6 | TGTGCCAGCAGTACAACAGGGGACGTTGAAAAACTGTTTTTT | CASSTTGDVEKLFF
TRBD2 | TRBJ2-2 | . | TRBV10-3 | TGTGCCATCAGTGATAGGGTAGCGGGACCCACCGGGGAGCTGTTTTTT | CAISDRVAGPTGELFF
TRBD1 | TRBJ1-2 | few | TRBV30 | TGTGCCTTGGCCGTGGACAGGGGATATGGCTACACCTTC | CALAVDRGYGYTF
. | TRBJ2-7 | . | TRBV5-1 | TGCGCCAGCAGCTTGGCCGACAGGACCTACGAGCAGTACTTC | CASSLADRTYEQYF
TRBD1 | TRBJ2-5 | . | TRBV5-1 | TGCGCCAGCAGCTTCTCAGGGGGCAGAGAGACCCAGTACTTC | CASSFSGGRETQYF
. | TRBJ1-4 | . | TRBV5-8 | TGTGCCAGCAGCTCGGCTAATGAAAAACTGTTTTTT | CASSSANEKLFF
. | TRBJ1-3 | . | TRBV5-1 | TGCGCCAGCAGCGGGACGGGTCGAAACACCATATATTTT | CASSGTGRNTIYF
TRBD1 | TRBJ1-3 | . | TRBV30 | TGTGCCTGGAGTGTCGACAGGGGGCTCGGAAACACCATATATTTT | CAWSVDRGLGNTIYF
TRBD1 | TRBJ1-2 | . | TRBV6-5 | TGTGCCAGCAGTTACTCGAAAAGACAGGGTCGTGGCTACACCTTC | CASSYSKRQGRGYTF
. | TRBJ2-7 | . | TRBV6-1 | TGTGCCAGCAGTAGCGATTTCCCCTTCGGCGAGCAGTACTTC | CASSSDFPFGEQYF
. | TRBJ1-2 | . | TRBV5-4 | TGTGCCAGCAGCTTGGGGGGAGGCTATGGCTACACCTTC | CASSLGGGYGYTF
. | TRBJ2-5 | . | TRBV7-2 | TGTGCCAGCAGCCTCGGACAGATTTATCAGGAGACCCAGTACTTC | CASSLGQIYQETQYF
. | TRBJ1-2 | . | TRBV7-2 | TGTGCCAGCAGCCCCCCTTGGGTGGCCCGGGGGGTTGGCTACACCTTC | CASSPPWVARGVGYTF
. | TRBJ2-1 | . | TRBV11-3 | TGTGCCAGCAGCGATCCGCGGCATGAGCAGTTCTTC | CASSDPRHEQFF
TRBD1 | TRBJ2-7 | . | TRBV10-3 | TGTGCCACCGGACAGGGGGCTGGCGAGCAGTACTTC | CATGQGAGEQYF
. | TRBJ1-1 | . | TRBV20-1 | TGCAGTGTCGCCCGGGACACTGAAGCTTTCTTT | CSVARDTEAFF
. | TRBJ2-4 | . | TRBV7-2 | TGTGCCACCGCGAAGGGGCTAGCCAAAAACATTCAGTACTTC | CATAKGLAKNIQYF
. | TRBJ2-5 | . | TRBV5-1 | TGCGCCAGCAGCTTGTCGGCAGGGGTCGAGACCCAGTACTTC | CASSLSAGVETQYF
. | TRBJ2-5 | . | TRBV5-1 | TGCGCCAGCAGCGATCCGCGGAGGGAGACAGAGACCCAGTACTTC | CASSDPRRETETQYF
. | TRBJ2-4 | . | TRBV10-3 | TGTGCCATCAGTGAGTTTAGTAGGGACACCAAAAACATTCAGTACTTC | CAISEFSRDTKNIQYF
TRBD1 | TRBJ1-1 | . | TRBV5-4 | TGTGCCAGCAGCTCAGGACAGGGTGTCACTGAAGCTTTCTTT | CASSSGQGVTEAFF
. | TRBJ1-3 | . | TRBV5-1 | TGCGCCAGCGGGCGGGACGGCTCTGGAAACACCATATATTTT | CASGRDGSGNTIYF
. | TRBJ2-7 | . | TRBV7-2 | TGTGCCAGCAGCTCTCGGGCCTTTTCTCTCTACGAGCAGTACTTC | CASSSRAFSLYEQYF
TRBD2 | TRBJ2-3 | . | TRBV5-4 | TGTGCCAGCAGACAGGGTTCCGGGACTAGCGGGAAGGGAGATACGCAGTATTTT | CASRQGSGTSGKGDTQYF
TRBD2 | TRBJ2-5 | once | TRBV27 | TGTGCCAGCAGTTTATCATGGGGAGCGGGGGGCGGAAGGACCCAGTACTTC | CASSLSWGAGGGRTQYF
. | TRBJ2-3 | . | TRBV5-4 | TGTGCCAGCAGCTTGGCCCTAAGGGGAGCAGATACGCAGTATTTT | CASSLALRGADTQYF
. | TRBJ1-2 | once | TRBV25-1 | TGTGCCAGCAGTGAAAATGGCTTGGGAGTGAACTATGGCTACACCTTC | CASSENGLGVNYGYTF
. | TRBJ1-1 | . | TRBV4-3 | TGCGCCAGCAGCCAAGGAGGCAGGGTTACTGAAGCTTTCTTT | CASSQGGRVTEAFF